This T cell receptor beta chain was documented in a study of cytomegalovirus exposure and HLA in healthy donors. Study-wide points: In a later analysis, fewer than 20,000 TCR beta sequences were associated with HLA alleles at 0.05 false discovery rate.

Trimming left V 4 bases short and J 1 base short, with 14 bases between. The CDR3 is made up of 15 amino acids. The germline gives CDR1 SGHRS, CDR2 YFSETQ. PCR involved 60 Vbeta and 13 Jbeta primers. Clones were sequenced by immunoSEQ multiplex PCR, and TCRdb holds only the in-frame ones, with some missing. The sample lists some 120,000 clones; around 83% were seen once. Notes on this clone: Its matching antigen is unknown.

The source material was PBMCs. The chain links TRBV5-1 to TRBJ2-5; the D gene is possibly TRBD2 (5 bases). This receptor was taken from a young man in good health and CMV-seropositive. CDR3 amino acids: CASSPGLPLQETQYF. The CDR3 DNA is TGCGCCAGCAGCCCTGGACTGCCGCTCCAAGAGACCCAGTACTTC.